Listed below are T cell receptor beta chains from one sample, sequenced in a study of technical replicates of blood from several donors. Method: immunoSEQ multiplex PCR; TCRdb's copy keeps in-frame clones and lacks some. There are almost 90,000 clones in the sample; roughly 94% occur only once, and more than 0.3% lies in the top ten. Input material: T cells isolated from PBMCs. Receptor source: a human donor in good health. Both conserved end residues are part of each CDR3. D genes are given only for firm matches. The size field is filled for only some rows; it gives once, few, many or a size class.

j_call: TRBJ2-7
clone_size: -
v_call: TRBV2
d_call: -
cdr3_length: 14
cdr3_nt: TGTGCCAGCAGTGAAGCGACAGGAGCCTACGAGCAGTACTTC
cdr3_aa: CASSEATGAYEQYF

j_call: TRBJ2-7
clone_size: once
v_call: TRBV5-6
d_call: TRBD2
cdr3_length: 14
cdr3_nt: TGTGCCAGCAGTTTAAGCGGGATCTCCTACGAGCAGTACTTC
cdr3_aa: CASSLSGISYEQYF

j_call: TRBJ2-1
clone_size: -
v_call: TRBV5-4
d_call: -
cdr3_length: 12
cdr3_nt: TGTGCCAGCAGCCCCGCTAGCGATGAGCAGTTCTTC
cdr3_aa: CASSPASDEQFF

j_call: TRBJ2-7
clone_size: -
v_call: TRBV7-3
d_call: -
cdr3_length: 13
cdr3_nt: TGTGCCAGCAGCCCGCCAGGGGGGCCTGAGCAGTACTTC
cdr3_aa: CASSPPGGPEQYF

j_call: TRBJ2-7
clone_size: -
v_call: TRBV27
d_call: -
cdr3_length: 13
cdr3_nt: TGTGCCAGCAGTTTTAAGGAGGACTACGAGCAGTACTTC
cdr3_aa: CASSFKEDYEQYF

j_call: TRBJ2-7
clone_size: -
v_call: TRBV27
d_call: -
cdr3_length: 14
cdr3_nt: TGTGCCAGCAGTTTCACAGGGATGTCCTACGAGCAGTACTTC
cdr3_aa: CASSFTGMSYEQYF

j_call: TRBJ2-5
clone_size: -
v_call: TRBV9
d_call: TRBD2
cdr3_length: 14
cdr3_nt: TGTGCCAGCAGCGGGACTAGCGGGGGAGAGACCCAGTACTTC
cdr3_aa: CASSGTSGGETQYF

j_call: TRBJ2-1
clone_size: -
v_call: TRBV7-2
d_call: -
cdr3_length: 15
cdr3_nt: TGTGCCAGCAGCCAACATAGCGGAAATTTCAATGAGCAGTTCTTC
cdr3_aa: CASSQHSGNFNEQFF

j_call: TRBJ2-7
clone_size: -
v_call: TRBV29-1
d_call: TRBD2
cdr3_length: 15
cdr3_nt: TGCAGCGTTGAAATAGGACTAGCGGAGGGATACGAGCAGTACTTC
cdr3_aa: CSVEIGLAEGYEQYF

j_call: TRBJ2-1
clone_size: -
v_call: TRBV9
d_call: TRBD2
cdr3_length: 16
cdr3_nt: TGTGCCAGCAGCTCAACTAGCGTCTTTCTGAGTGATGAGCAGTTCTTC
cdr3_aa: CASSSTSVFLSDEQFF

j_call: TRBJ1-1
clone_size: -
v_call: TRBV30
d_call: TRBD1
cdr3_length: 12
cdr3_nt: TGTGCCGGAGGACAGGATAACACTGAAGCTTTCTTT
cdr3_aa: CAGGQDNTEAFF